This is a list of T cell receptor beta chains from one sample in a study of graft-versus-host responses after intestinal transplantation. Libraries were prepared by immunoSEQ multiplex PCR; TCRdb keeps only in-frame clonotypes and omits some of them. The table lists about 15,000 clones, 30% of them singletons. The source was alloreactive CD8+ T cells from a mixed lymphocyte reaction culture, collected before intestinal transplant. These receptors all come from a human patient who received an intestinal transplant. Each CDR3 is given with its conserved first and last residue. D genes are given only for firm matches. A row's size may be missing; if present it is once, few, many or a size class.

clone_size	v_call	j_call	d_call	cdr3_nt	cdr3_aa
-	TRBV4-1	TRBJ2-1	-	TGCGCCAGCAGCCAAGATAACAGGGAAAATGAGCAGTTCTTC	CASSQDNRENEQFF
-	TRBV5-6	TRBJ2-3	-	TGTGCCAGCAGCTTGGGACGTGGCACAGATACGCAGTATTTT	CASSLGRGTDTQYF
-	TRBV5-5	TRBJ2-3	TRBD1	TGTGCCAGCAGCTTCGGACAGGGTGAGGGGGATACGCAGTATTTT	CASSFGQGEGDTQYF
-	TRBV7-1	TRBJ1-2	-	TGTGCCAGCAGCAGGTGCGCTCACGAGGGAAAGATCTATGGCTACACCTTC	CASSRCAHEGKIYGYTF
-	TRBV30	TRBJ1-1	-	TGTGCCTGGAGTGTATGGTGGAAGACTGAAGCTTTCTTT	CAWSVWWKTEAFF
many	TRBV6-5	TRBJ2-7	TRBD2	TGTGCCACGAGTCCTAGCGGGGGGGTCTACGAGCAGTACTTC	CATSPSGGVYEQYF
medium-sized	TRBV11-3	TRBJ1-1	TRBD1	TGTGCCAGCAGCTCGACAGGGCGGACTGAAGCTTTCTTT	CASSSTGRTEAFF
-	TRBV2	TRBJ1-2	TRBD1	TGTGCCAGCGAACCGGGACAGGGGTTGTACTATGGCTACACCTTC	CASEPGQGLYYGYTF
-	TRBV5-8	TRBJ1-5	-	TGTGCCAGCAGCTTAAATGAGTATAGCAATCAGCCCCAGCATTTT	CASSLNEYSNQPQHF
few	TRBV11-1	TRBJ1-6	-	TGTGCCAGCAGCGGTACAGGGAGCTCCTATAATTCACCCCTCCACTTT	CASSGTGSSYNSPLHF